One T cell receptor beta chain is described in this entry. There are 15 residues in the CDR3. Germline loops: CDR1 KGHSH, CDR2 LQKENI. V was clipped by 3 bases and J by 3 bases, with 14 bases between them. Clones were read by immunoSEQ multiplex PCR, and TCRdb kept only the in-frame ones, dropping some. This sample has 150,000 to 200,000 clones, with more than 90% found just once. The sample comes from a study of control samples from healthy donors and cancer patients. This TCR was sampled from a man younger than 45 in good health. The chain uses TRBV18 and TRBJ1-1; D possibly corresponds to TRBD1 (5 bases). Sequencing input: blood. In DNA, the CDR3 is TGTGCCAGCTCACCGACGATAGACAGAGACACTGAAGCTTTCTTT. This sequence encodes CASSPTIDRDTEAFF.